Listed below are T cell receptor beta chains from one sample, sequenced in a study of early T cells in non-severe SARS-CoV-2 infection. TCRdb passed the 5' RACE reads through MiXCR, listing each CDR3 protein once. The sample has 75,000 to 90,000 distinct CDR3 sequences, less than 8% seen once. The sample taken for sequencing was whole blood. The receptors derive from an adult who was a healthcare worker with PCR-confirmed SARS-CoV-2 infection or an uninfected control (not recorded which). CDR3s include the opening cysteine and the closing phenylalanine or tryptophan. The D gene is left open where the match is weak. Only part of the rows carry a size: once, few, many, or a class if the clone is expanded.

TRBD2	TRBV5-6	NA	TRBJ2-7	TGTGCCAGCAGCTTGCGCGGGGGGACCTACGAGCAGTACTTC	CASSLRGGTYEQYF
NA	TRBV6-2/TRBV6-3	NA	TRBJ2-7	TGTGCCAGCGGCTCCGTCCCCTACGAGCAGTACTTC	CASGSVPYEQYF
NA	TRBV24-1	NA	TRBJ2-7	TGTGCCACCAGTGTCCCGGGACTTGGAGAGCAGTACTTC	CATSVPGLGEQYF
NA	TRBV19	NA	TRBJ2-1	TGTGCCAGTAGTATAGCCCCAGGGAATGAGCAGTTCTTC	CASSIAPGNEQFF
NA	TRBV6-1	many	TRBJ2-7	TGTGCCAGCAGTCAAGGGACGGATACCTACGAGCAGTACTTC	CASSQGTDTYEQYF
TRBD2	TRBV14	many	TRBJ2-3	TGTGCCAGCAGCCAAGGGACCGGACTAGCGATGCGAGGGAGCACAGATACGCAGTATTTT	CASSQGTGLAMRGSTDTQYF
NA	TRBV6-6	many	TRBJ1-3	TGTGCCAGCAGTTACTCGTCGGGGGGAGATCGAAACACCATATATTTT	CASSYSSGGDRNTIYF
TRBD1	TRBV28	many	TRBJ2-3	TGTGCCAGCAGTTTGGGACAGGGGGCTTCAGATACGCAGTATTTT	CASSLGQGASDTQYF
NA	TRBV30	many	TRBJ1-2	TGTGCCTGGAGTTGGGGGACCGGGGCCGCTAACTATGGCTACACCTTC	CAWSWGTGAANYGYTF
NA	TRBV7-6	NA	TRBJ1-2	TGTGCCAGCAGCAACGGGAATGGGCCAGGCTACACCTTC	CASSNGNGPGYTF
NA	TRBV2	few	TRBJ1-5	TGTGCCAGCAGTGGGGGTAGGGAGCAGCCCCAGCATTTT	CASSGGREQPQHF
TRBD1	TRBV12-3/TRBV12-4	many	TRBJ2-5	TGTGCCAGCAGCAAGACAGGGGGAGAGACCCAGTACTTC	CASSKTGGETQYF
TRBD2	TRBV7-2	many	TRBJ2-7	TGTGCCAGCAGTCTAGCGGCCTCCTACGAGCAGTACTTC	CASSLAASYEQYF
TRBD1	TRBV20-1	few	TRBJ1-1	TGCAGTCTCACAGGGGGCAACACTGAAGCTTTCTTT	CSLTGGNTEAFF
NA	TRBV7-2	many	TRBJ1-5	TGTGCCAGCAGCTTAGAACAGGCTTATCAGCCCCAGCATTTT	CASSLEQAYQPQHF
TRBD1	TRBV6-5	NA	TRBJ2-7	TGTGCCAGCAGCCGGGGGGGACAGGGGGCCTACGAGCAGTACTTC	CASSRGGQGAYEQYF